Following are 32 T cell receptor beta chains from one sample sequenced in a study of CD8 T cells in ankylosing spondylitis. Study-level results: Within ankylosing spondylitis blood, a TCR beta motif made up of several highly homologous variants appeared to be characteristic.

Antigen specificity for these receptors is unknown. In TCRdb, the 5' RACE reads were re-called with MiXCR into one record per CDR3 protein. This sample has fewer than 400,000 distinct CDR3 sequences; 20% to 25% occur once, and the top ten carry about a sixth. Specimen: blood, either unsorted or a sorted T cell fraction (not recorded which). These receptors all stem from a male donor with ankylosing spondylitis.

The sample holds a few counts of this clonotype. The V gene is TRBV5-1, the J gene TRBJ2-7; a possible D gene is TRBD1 (5 bases). V shed 2 bases and J shed 5 bases, with 11 bases lying between them. The CDR3 contains 13 residues. Looked up from germline, CDR1 is SGHRS and CDR2 is YFSETQ. The CDR3 DNA follows: TGCGCCAGCAGCTTTCCAGGGTCCCACGAGCAGTACTTC. It specifies CASSFPGSHEQYF.

There are many counts of this clonotype. The V gene is TRBV5-1, the J gene TRBJ1-6; the D gene is possibly TRBD1 (6 bases). CDR1 and CDR2 from the germline V gene are SGHRS and YFSETQ. This CDR3 region has 14 residues. With 0 bases removed from V and 8 bases from J, the gap between germline ends came to 9 bases. The CDR3 spells CASSLDGGDSPLHF. In DNA form, the CDR3 reads TGCGCCAGCAGCTTGGACGGGGGCGATTCACCCCTCCACTTT.

This clonotype was counted many times. This sequence joins TRBV3-1 and TRBJ1-2; D possibly corresponds to TRBD1 (6 bases). Germline-derived CDR1 and CDR2 are LGHDT and YNNKEL (reference sequence). CDR3 length equals 15 residues. The V and J ends lost 4 bases and 5 bases respectively, with 17 bases between them. The CDR3 loop reads CASSLGTSTSYGYTF. In nucleotides, the CDR3 is TGTGCCAGCAGCCTGGGGACATCGACTTCTTATGGCTACACCTTC.

Only a few counts were recorded for this clonotype. The chain links TRBV19 to TRBJ2-1, with TRBD1 identical over 8 bases. The germline CDR1 and CDR2 sequences are LNHDA and SQIVND (reference sequence). The CDR3 has 15 amino acids. J lost 5 bases, V lost 5 bases, and 8 bases had no gene match. CDR3 sequence reads: CASSAQGAHNNEQFF. Written as DNA, the CDR3 is TGTGCCAGTAGTGCGCAGGGGGCCCACAACAATGAGCAGTTCTTC. The whole variable domain, remainder taken from reference TRBV19 and TRBJ2-1, is DGGITQSPKYLFRKEGQNVTLSCEQNLNHDAMYWYRQDPGQGLRLIYYSQIVNDFQKGDIAEGYSVSREKKESFPLTVTSAQKNPTAFYLCASSAQGAHNNEQFFGPGTRLTVL.

This clonotype was counted a few times. This sequence joins TRBV29-1 and TRBJ1-5, with D perhaps matching TRBD1 (5 bases). V was pared by 6 bases and J by 0 bases, with 12 bases between. CDR1 is SQVTM, CDR2 ANQGSEA, per germline. This CDR3 region has 14 residues. DNA of the CDR3: TGCAGCGTCGGGGACGGAGCTAGCAATCAGCCCCAGCATTTT. Translated: CSVGDGASNQPQHF.

This clonotype was seen repeatedly, ten times or more. V gene TRBV10-3 combines with J gene TRBJ2-1, with 8 bases that match TRBD1. Trimming took 2 bases from V and 9 from J; bases not matched to a gene: 6. CDR1 ENHRY and CDR2 SYGVKD come from the germline V gene. CDR3 length: 14 residues. CDR3 sequence (DNA): TGTGCCATCAGTGAGCTGGACAGGGTCGGTGAGCAGTTCTTC. The encoded protein is CAISELDRVGEQFF.

This clonotype was picked up one time. The rearrangement uses TRBV5-1 and TRBJ1-2; the match to TRBD1 covers 7 bases. CDR1 and CDR2 (germline): SGHRS, YFSETQ. The ends lost 1 base at V and 6 bases at J; junction bases unmatched: 12. The CDR3 has 16 residues. CDR3 protein: CASSLRLRTGADGYTF. CDR3 nucleotides: TGCGCCAGCAGCTTGAGATTGCGGACAGGTGCCGATGGCTACACCTTC.

The J gene is TRBJ2-5, the V gene TRBV3-1; 7 bases align to TRBD2. The CDR3 is 16 residues long. V dropped 4 bases and J dropped 6; count of bases not matched to a gene: 14. From germline, CDR1 is LGHDT and CDR2 YNNKEL (reference sequence). Here the CDR3 reads CASSPRGEGMKKTQYF. CDR3 DNA: TGTGCCAGCAGCCCCCGGGGGGAAGGAATGAAAAAGACCCAGTACTTC.

This clonotype has a handful of counts. CDR3 residues: CASSSSGSRQNYGYTF. The CDR3, as DNA: TGTGCCAGCAGCTCTTCGGGGAGCCGACAAAACTATGGCTACACCTTC. The V and J genes are TRBV7-9 and TRBJ1-2; D is unresolved. The germline V and J ends were trimmed by 4 bases and 2 bases, with 17 bases remaining between them. The CDR3 runs to 16 residues. Germline V gene sequence: CDR1 SEHNR, CDR2 FQNEAQ (reference sequence).

This clonotype was detected only a few times. The gene calls are TRBV4-1 and TRBJ1-5; D might be TRBD1 (6 bases). The CDR3 contains 16 residues. V was clipped by 0 bases and J by 6 bases, with 15 bases between them. CDR1 and CDR2 from the germline V gene are MGHRA and YSYEKL. The CDR3 region has the DNA TGCGCCAGCAGCCAAGAGGGCAGGGGAAGGGGTCAGCCCCAGCATTTT. This gives the protein CASSQEGRGRGQPQHF.

V usage is TRBV19 and J usage is TRBJ2-2, with TRBD2 identical over 14 bases. Germline-derived CDR1 and CDR2 are LNHDA and SQIVND (reference sequence). The CDR3 has 18 amino acids. With 5 bases clipped from V and 6 bases from J, the junction kept 11 bases outside the gene matches. The CDR3 DNA reads TGTGCCAGTAGTTCACCCGGGACTAGCGGGAGTAGTGCCGGGGAGCTGTTTTTT. It encodes CASSSPGTSGSSAGELFF.

This clonotype was seen only a few times. The chain couples TRBV10-3 to TRBJ2-1; 12 nucleotides line up with TRBD2. J was trimmed by 4 bases and V by 9 bases; bases with no gene match: 4. CDR3 size: 14 residues. Germline-derived CDR1 and CDR2 are ENHRY and SYGVKD. The CDR3: CAIRLAGAYNEQFF. In nucleotides, the CDR3 is TGTGCCATTCGACTAGCGGGAGCGTACAATGAGCAGTTCTTC.

The rearrangement uses TRBV6-1 and TRBJ2-3; 7 positions agree with TRBD1. The V and J ends lost 6 bases and 0 bases, in that order; junction bases with no gene match: 9. The CDR3 consists of 16 residues. Germline CDR1 reads MNHNS; CDR2 reads SASEGT. The CDR3 reads CASSPPGGVSTDTQYF. The CDR3 nucleotides are TGTGCCAGCAGCCCTCCAGGGGGAGTGAGCACAGATACGCAGTATTTT.

This clonotype came up a few times. The chain carries TRBV5-1 and TRBJ2-3, with 14 bases aligning to TRBD2. CDR1 and CDR2 (germline): SGHRS, YFSETQ. The V and J ends lost 0 bases and 4 bases, in that order; junction bases with no gene match: 4. The CDR3 runs to 17 residues. CDR3 loop: CASSLGLAGGPADTQYF. The CDR3 bases are TGCGCCAGCAGCTTGGGACTAGCGGGAGGGCCTGCAGATACGCAGTATTTT.

This clonotype has only a few counts. The chain is built from TRBV12-3 or TRBV12-4 and TRBJ2-7, with D perhaps TRBD1 (6 bases). The V and J ends lost 2 bases and 6 bases respectively, with 11 bases between them. This CDR3 has 13 residues. This CDR3 is CASSLTGTGEQYF. The CDR3 nucleotides read TGTGCCAGCAGTTTAACAGGGACCGGCGAGCAGTACTTC.

The genes are TRBV9 and TRBJ2-5; 7 nucleotides match TRBD2. From germline, CDR1 is SGDLS and CDR2 YYNGEE. The V segment lost 3 bases and the J segment 5 bases; nucleotides outside the gene matches: 16. This CDR3 comprises 17 residues. CDR3 protein: CASSAGLADSKVETQYF. The CDR3 DNA sequence: TGTGCCAGCAGCGCCGGGCTAGCGGACTCAAAGGTGGAGACCCAGTACTTC.

This clonotype was seen at least ten times. V gene TRBV5-1 combines with J gene TRBJ2-2, with 7 bases lining up with TRBD1. The CDR3 totals 14 residues. Germline assignment: CDR1 SGHRS and CDR2 YFSETQ. V was clipped by 4 bases and J by 4 bases; unmatched bases: 4. CDR3 loop: CASSPGQATGELFF. CDR3 sequence (DNA): TGCGCCAGCAGCCCTGGACAGGCCACCGGGGAGCTGTTTTTT.

This clonotype came up many times. CDR3 amino acids: CASSPSVRVNSPLHF. In nucleotides, the CDR3 is TGTGCCAGCAGTCCCAGTGTGAGGGTAAATTCACCCCTCCACTTT. This sequence joins TRBV12-3 or TRBV12-4 and TRBJ1-6; D unresolved. The CDR3 runs to 15 residues. Between the trimmed V and J ends, which lost 5 bases and 7 bases, there was a span of 15 bases.

There are many counts of this clonotype. The V gene is TRBV9, the J gene TRBJ2-2, with 8 bases identical to TRBD2. V shed 2 bases, J shed 1 base, and the junction held 4 bases outside the gene matches. This CDR3 is built from 16 residues. Germline loops: CDR1 SGDLS, CDR2 YYNGEE. This chain's CDR3 is CASSVGTSGNTGELFF. DNA for the CDR3: TGTGCCAGCAGCGTTGGAACTAGCGGGAACACCGGGGAGCTGTTTTTT.

This clonotype has a count of ten or more. CDR3 sequence reads: CSVLSGTSGRTVYEQYF. In DNA form, the CDR3 reads TGCAGCGTTTTATCCGGGACTAGCGGGAGGACCGTATACGAGCAGTACTTC. The rearrangement links TRBV29-1 to TRBJ2-7; 15 nucleotides line up with TRBD2. V shed 5 bases and J 4 bases; nucleotides not matched to a gene: 12. The germline V gene has CDR1 SQVTM and CDR2 ANQGSEA. CDR3 size: 17 residues.

V is TRBV7-8 and J is TRBJ2-2; D is unresolved. Germline lookup yields CDR1 SGHVS and CDR2 FQNEAQ. This CDR3 has 13 amino acids. V was shortened by 6 bases and J by 5 bases, with 10 bases between the two germline ends. The CDR3 here is CASRPLGTGELFF. For the CDR3, the DNA is TGTGCCAGCAGACCGCTAGGAACCGGGGAGCTGTTTTTT.

The V and J genes are TRBV4-2 and TRBJ2-7; the match to TRBD2 covers 8 bases. The ends lost 0 bases at V and 1 base at J; junction bases unmatched: 11. Germline V gene data show CDR1 as LGHNA and CDR2 as YNFKEQ. The CDR3 covers 18 residues. The CDR3 sequence: CASSQEDPIAGSSYEQYF. The CDR3 nucleotides are TGTGCCAGCAGCCAAGAAGACCCTATAGCGGGATCTTCCTACGAGCAGTACTTC.

J is TRBJ2-7 and V is TRBV6-4, with TRBD1 identical over 7 bases. CDR1 and CDR2 (germline): MRHNA, SNTAGT. The V and J ends lost 0 bases and 2 bases, in that order; junction bases with no gene match: 4. The CDR3 consists of 15 residues. CDR3 in amino acids: CASSDSPTGTYEQYF. CDR3 in DNA: TGTGCCAGCAGTGACTCTCCGACAGGGACCTACGAGCAGTACTTC.

The chain is built from TRBV3-1 and TRBJ2-3, with D perhaps matching TRBD1 (6 bases). The CDR3 extends over 16 amino acids. CDR1 is LGHDT, CDR2 YNNKEL, per germline (reference sequence). The germline V and J ends were trimmed by 0 bases and 2 bases, with 12 bases remaining between them. In DNA form, the CDR3 reads TGTGCCAGCAGCCAAGATAGGCAGGGGCCCACAGATACGCAGTATTTT. Protein: CASSQDRQGPTDTQYF.

Ten or more counts support this clonotype. This chain links TRBV5-1 with TRBJ2-1; 10 bases align to TRBD1. Germline loops: CDR1 SGHRS, CDR2 YFSETQ. The junction had 12 bases not matched to a gene; V was cut back by 3 bases and J by 3 bases. The CDR3 spans 18 residues. CDR3: CASSSPGQGRANYNEQFF. In DNA form, the CDR3 reads TGCGCCAGCAGCTCGCCGGGACAGGGGAGGGCTAACTACAATGAGCAGTTCTTC.

The V gene is TRBV3-1, the J gene TRBJ1-6, with D possibly being TRBD1 (6 bases). The V gene's germline CDR1 is LGHDT and CDR2 YNNKEL (reference sequence). The CDR3 is 16 amino acids. Trimming cost V 0 bases and J 9 bases, with 15 bases left between them. This chain's CDR3 is CASSQDPTGSGSPLHF. The DNA for the CDR3 is TGTGCCAGCAGCCAAGATCCTACAGGGAGCGGTTCACCCCTCCACTTT.

This clonotype was counted between two and nine times. The chain joins TRBV20-1 to TRBJ2-2; tentatively, D is TRBD1 (6 bases). Germline V CDR1 and CDR2: DFQATT, SNEGSKA (reference sequence). The CDR3 extends over 14 amino acids. Trimming took off 5 bases at V and 6 bases at J, with 16 bases between the two ends. The chain's CDR3 is CSADTGTPPGELFF. The CDR3 nucleotides are TGCAGTGCTGACACCGGGACACCGCCCGGGGAGCTGTTTTTT.

The V and J genes are TRBV18 and TRBJ2-1; 8 nucleotides agree with TRBD2. J gave up 6 bases and V 4 bases, and 8 bases lay outside the gene matches. Germline V gene data show CDR1 as KGHSH and CDR2 as LQKENI. The CDR3 has 15 residues. CDR3 nucleotide sequence: TGTGCCAGCTCACGACCGGGACTAGGGTCCAATGAGCAGTTCTTC. As protein: CASSRPGLGSNEQFF.

This clonotype was observed a handful of times. V usage is TRBV9 and J usage is TRBJ2-7, with D tentatively TRBD2 (6 bases). The CDR3 is 14 residues long. The V and J ends lost 3 bases and 5 bases respectively, with 15 bases between them. Germline V gene data show CDR1 as SGDLS and CDR2 as YYNGEE. CDR3 in DNA: TGTGCCAGCAGCGCCCCGGGACTTCCCCACGAGCAGTACTTC. Encoded protein: CASSAPGLPHEQYF.

This clonotype was counted a few times. This chain joins TRBV20-1 and TRBJ2-1; D is unresolved. CDR3 length equals 19 residues. The V end was cut by 0 bases, the J end by 0 bases, with 21 bases between. CDR1 is DFQATT and CDR2 is SNEGSKA in the germline V gene (reference sequence). CDR3 bases: TGCAGTGCTAGAGATCTAAGGATCGCCCCCCGAAGCTCCTACAATGAGCAGTTCTTC. Translated, it gives CSARDLRIAPRSSYNEQFF.

The table lists this clonotype with a few counts. V is TRBV29-1 and J is TRBJ2-5; 7 nucleotides line up with TRBD2. Germline trimming cut 6 bases from V and 0 bases from J; bases unmatched to any gene: 7. CDR1 is SQVTM, CDR2 ANQGSEA, per germline. This CDR3 is built from 14 residues. CDR3 in amino acids: CSVEKAGNQETQYF. DNA for the CDR3: TGCAGCGTGGAAAAAGCGGGGAACCAAGAGACCCAGTACTTC.

For this clonotype: The germline gene is not matched at one end of the junction; a read error may be the cause. The V gene is TRBV20-1, the J gene TRBJ1-4, with D uncertain. Germline assignment: CDR1 DFQATT and CDR2 SNEGSKA (reference sequence). The CDR3 runs to 10 residues. CDR3 nucleotide sequence: TGCAGTGCTAGGGATCCGAGAAGAGTTTTT. This gives the protein CSARDPRRVF.